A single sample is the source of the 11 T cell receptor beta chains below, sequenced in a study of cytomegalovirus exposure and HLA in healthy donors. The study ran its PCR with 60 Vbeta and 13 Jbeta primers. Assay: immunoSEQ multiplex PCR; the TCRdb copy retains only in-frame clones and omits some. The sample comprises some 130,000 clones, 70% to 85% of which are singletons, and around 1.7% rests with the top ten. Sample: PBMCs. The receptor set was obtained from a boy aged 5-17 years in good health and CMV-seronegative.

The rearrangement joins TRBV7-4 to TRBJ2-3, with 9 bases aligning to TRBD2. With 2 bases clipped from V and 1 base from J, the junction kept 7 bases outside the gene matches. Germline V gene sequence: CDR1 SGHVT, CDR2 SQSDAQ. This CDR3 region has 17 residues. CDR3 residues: CASSLIAGDVGTDTQYF. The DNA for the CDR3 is TGTGCCAGCAGCTTAATAGCGGGAGACGTGGGCACAGATACGCAGTATTTT. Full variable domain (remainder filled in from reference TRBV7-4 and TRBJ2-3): GAGVSQSPRYKVAKRGRDVALRCDSISGHVTLYWYRQTLGQGSEVLTYSQSDAQRDKSGRPSGRFSAERPERSVSTLKIQRTEQGDSAVYLCASSLIAGDVGTDTQYFGPGTRLTVL.

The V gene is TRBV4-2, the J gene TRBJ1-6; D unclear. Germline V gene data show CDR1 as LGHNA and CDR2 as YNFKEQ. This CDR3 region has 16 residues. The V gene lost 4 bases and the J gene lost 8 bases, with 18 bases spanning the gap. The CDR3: CASSRAGWALDSPLHF. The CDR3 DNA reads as TGTGCCAGCAGCCGAGCGGGCTGGGCGTTGGATTCACCCCTCCACTTT.

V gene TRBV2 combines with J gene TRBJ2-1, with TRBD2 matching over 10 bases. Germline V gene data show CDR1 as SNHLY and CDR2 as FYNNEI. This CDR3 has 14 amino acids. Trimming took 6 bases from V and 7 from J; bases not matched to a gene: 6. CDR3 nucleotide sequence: TGTGCCAGCAGGGCGGGACTAGCGTTTAATGAGCAGTTCTTC. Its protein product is CASRAGLAFNEQFF.

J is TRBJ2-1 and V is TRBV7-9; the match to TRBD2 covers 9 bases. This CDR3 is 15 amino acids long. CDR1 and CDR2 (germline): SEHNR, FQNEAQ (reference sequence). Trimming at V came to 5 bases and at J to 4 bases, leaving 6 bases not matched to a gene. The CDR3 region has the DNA TGTGCCAGCAGCCGCCTAGCGGGGACGTACAATGAGCAGTTCTTC. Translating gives CASSRLAGTYNEQFF.

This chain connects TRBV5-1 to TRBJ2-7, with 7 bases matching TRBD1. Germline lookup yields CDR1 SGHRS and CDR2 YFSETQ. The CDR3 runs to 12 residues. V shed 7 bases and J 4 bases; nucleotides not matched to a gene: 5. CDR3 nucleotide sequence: TGCGCCAGCGGCGCAGGGGGTTACGAGCAGTACTTC. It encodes CASGAGGYEQYF.

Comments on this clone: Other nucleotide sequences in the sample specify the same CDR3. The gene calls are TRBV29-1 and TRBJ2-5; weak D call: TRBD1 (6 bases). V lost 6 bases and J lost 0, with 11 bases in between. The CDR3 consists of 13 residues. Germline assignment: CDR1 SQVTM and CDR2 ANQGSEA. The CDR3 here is CSVAGQYQETQYF. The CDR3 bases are TGCAGCGTCGCCGGACAGTACCAAGAGACCCAGTACTTC. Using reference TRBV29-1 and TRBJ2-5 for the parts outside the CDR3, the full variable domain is SAVISQKPSRDICQRGTSLTIQCQVDSQVTMMFWYRQQPGQSLTLIATANQGSEATYESGFVIDKFPISRPNLTFSTLTVSNMSPEDSSIYLCSVAGQYQETQYFGPGTRLLVL.

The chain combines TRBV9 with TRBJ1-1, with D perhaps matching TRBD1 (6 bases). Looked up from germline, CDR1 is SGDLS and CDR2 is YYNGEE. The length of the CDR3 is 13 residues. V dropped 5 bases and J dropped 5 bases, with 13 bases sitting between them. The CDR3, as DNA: TGTGCCAGCAGTCACAGGGTAGAAACTGAAGCTTTCTTT. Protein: CASSHRVETEAFF.

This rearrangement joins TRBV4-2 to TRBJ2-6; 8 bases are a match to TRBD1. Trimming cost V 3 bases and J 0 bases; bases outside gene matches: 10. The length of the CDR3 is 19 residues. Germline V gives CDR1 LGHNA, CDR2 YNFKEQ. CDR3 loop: CASSHGTGQGVSGANVLTF. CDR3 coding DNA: TGTGCCAGCAGCCATGGCACAGGACAGGGTGTCTCTGGGGCCAACGTCCTGACTTTC.

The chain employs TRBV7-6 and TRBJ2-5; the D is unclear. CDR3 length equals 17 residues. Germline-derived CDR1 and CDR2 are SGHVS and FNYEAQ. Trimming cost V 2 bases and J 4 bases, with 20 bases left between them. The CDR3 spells CASSLFASSLEVETQYF. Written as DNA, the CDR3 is TGTGCCAGCAGCTTATTTGCATCCTCTCTTGAGGTAGAGACCCAGTACTTC. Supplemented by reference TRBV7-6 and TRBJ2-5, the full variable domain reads GAGVSQSPRYKVTKRGQDVALRCDPISGHVSLYWYRQALGQGPEFLTYFNYEAQQDKSGLPNDRFSAERPEGSISTLTIQRTEQRDSAMYRCASSLFASSLEVETQYFGPGTRLLVL.

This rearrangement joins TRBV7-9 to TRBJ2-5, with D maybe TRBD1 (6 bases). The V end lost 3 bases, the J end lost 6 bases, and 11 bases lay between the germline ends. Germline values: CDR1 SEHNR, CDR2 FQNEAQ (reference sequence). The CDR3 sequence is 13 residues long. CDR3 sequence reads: CASSFGQSQTQYF. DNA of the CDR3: TGTGCCAGCAGCTTCGGACAGTCGCAGACCCAGTACTTC.

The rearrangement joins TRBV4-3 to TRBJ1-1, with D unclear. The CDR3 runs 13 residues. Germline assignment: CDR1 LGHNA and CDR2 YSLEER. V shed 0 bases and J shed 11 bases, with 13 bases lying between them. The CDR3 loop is CASSQEPRGRAFF. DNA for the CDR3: TGCGCCAGCAGCCAAGAGCCTCGCGGGAGGGCTTTCTTT.